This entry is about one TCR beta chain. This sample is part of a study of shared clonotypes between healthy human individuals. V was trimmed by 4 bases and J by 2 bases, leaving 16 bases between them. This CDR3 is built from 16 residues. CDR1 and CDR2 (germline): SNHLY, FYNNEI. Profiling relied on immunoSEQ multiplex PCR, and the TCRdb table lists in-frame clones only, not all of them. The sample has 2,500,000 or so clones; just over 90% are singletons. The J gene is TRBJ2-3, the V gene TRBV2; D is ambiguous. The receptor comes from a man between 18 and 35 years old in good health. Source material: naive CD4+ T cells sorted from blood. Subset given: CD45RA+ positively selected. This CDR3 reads CASSGIRVRLTDTQYF. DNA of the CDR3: TGTGCCAGCAGTGGAATCCGGGTCCGCCTCACAGATACGCAGTATTTT.